The 5 T cell receptor beta chains listed next were all sequenced from one sample in a study of regulatory T cells in long-lasting Graves disease. Noted time point: persistent/refractory GD, antithyroid drugs over 5 years with positive TRAb. Generation of the TCR library employed RNA extracted from PBMCs. Libraries of TCR beta came from iRepertoire HTBI primers plus Arm-PCR of CDR3 regions. TCRdb itself ran the multiplex PCR reads through MiXCR, one entry per CDR3 protein. The top ten clones hold less than 25% of a sample with fewer than 450,000 distinct CDR3 sequences, around 21% of them seen once. The sample was peripheral blood mononuclear cells (PBMCs), taken when the disease was refractory, from a patient treated with antithyroid drugs. Source of these receptors: a female donor with Graves disease.

The chain has TRBV11-1 and TRBJ2-1; 9 bases map to TRBD2. CDR1 is SGHAT, CDR2 FQDESV, per germline (reference sequence). This CDR3 has 16 amino acids. The trim removed 0 bases at V and 8 bases at J, leaving 8 bases unmatched. The CDR3 region is CASSLAPAGGWDEQFF. CDR3 nucleotides: TGTGCCAGCAGCTTAGCGCCAGCGGGAGGATGGGATGAGCAGTTCTTC.

This clonotype appeared many times. The CDR3 DNA follows: TGCAGCGTTGAAGTAGAAGAGACCCAGTACTTC. Translating gives CSVEVEETQYF. The V call is TRBV29-1, the J call TRBJ2-5; D is ambiguous. The CDR3 is made up of 11 amino acids. CDR1 is SQVTM, CDR2 ANQGSEA, per germline. Trimming shortened V by 1 base and J by 3 bases, and 3 bases separated the two germline ends.

This clonotype was recorded many times. This chain uses TRBV28 with TRBJ2-2, with 10 bases matching TRBD2. The ends lost 2 bases at V and 6 bases at J; junction bases unmatched: 15. Germline CDR1 reads MDHEN; CDR2 reads SYDVKM. The length of the CDR3 is 19 residues. CDR3 in DNA: TGTGCCAGCAGTTTAACTAGAGAACCGGGACTAGCGTTTCCCGGGGAGCTGTTTTTT. It encodes CASSLTREPGLAFPGELFF.

In this sample, this clonotype turned up many times. The chain links TRBV30 to TRBJ1-6, with D possibly matching TRBD1 (5 bases). V gave up 4 bases and J gave up 4 bases, with 17 bases separating them. This CDR3 has 16 residues. Germline CDR1 is GTSNPN and CDR2 is SVGIG (reference sequence). In nucleotides, the CDR3 is TGTGCCTGGAAACGACAGATCGAACTTTATAATTCACCCCTCCACTTT. Protein: CAWKRQIELYNSPLHF.

This clonotype was counted only a few times. The chain employs TRBV30 and TRBJ1-1; D may be TRBD1 (5 bases). V lost 4 bases to trimming and J lost 5 bases, with 14 bases between them. Germline V CDR1 and CDR2: GTSNPN, SVGIG (reference sequence). The CDR3 spans 13 residues. The CDR3 reads CAWKHPGGTEAFF. The DNA for the CDR3 is TGTGCCTGGAAGCACCCTGGGGGAACTGAAGCTTTCTTT. The full variable domain, with the rest looked up from reference TRBV30 and TRBJ1-1, is SQTIHQWPATLVQPVGSPLSLECTVEGTSNPNLYWYRQAAGRGLQLLFYSVGIGQISSEVPQNLSASRPQDRQFILSSKKLLLSDSGFYLCAWKHPGGTEAFFGQGTRLTVV.